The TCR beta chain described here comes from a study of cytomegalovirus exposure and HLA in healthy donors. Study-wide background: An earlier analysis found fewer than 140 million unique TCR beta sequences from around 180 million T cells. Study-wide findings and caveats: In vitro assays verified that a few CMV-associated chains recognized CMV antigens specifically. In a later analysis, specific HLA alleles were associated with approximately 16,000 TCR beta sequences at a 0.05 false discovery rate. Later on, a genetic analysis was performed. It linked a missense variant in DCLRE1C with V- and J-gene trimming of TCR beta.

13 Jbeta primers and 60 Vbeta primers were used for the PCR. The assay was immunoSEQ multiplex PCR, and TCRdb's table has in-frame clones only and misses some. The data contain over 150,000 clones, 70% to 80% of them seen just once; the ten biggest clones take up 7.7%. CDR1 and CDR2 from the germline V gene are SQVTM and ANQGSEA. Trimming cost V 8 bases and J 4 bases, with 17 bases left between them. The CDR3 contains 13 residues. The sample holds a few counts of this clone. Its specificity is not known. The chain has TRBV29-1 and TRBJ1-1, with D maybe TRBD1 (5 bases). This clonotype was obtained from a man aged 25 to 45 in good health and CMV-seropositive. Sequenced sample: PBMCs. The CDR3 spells CSPEEGPGTEAFF. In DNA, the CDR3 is TGCAGCCCAGAGGAGGGGCCGGGCACTGAAGCTTTCTTT.